This T cell receptor beta chain was sequenced for a study of tumor-infiltrating lymphocytes in primary liver carcinoma. Findings and caveats of the study: The samples were not sorted (they were bulk), so CD4+ and CD8+ repertoires were not compared. Tumor-adjacent and tumor-blood pairs displayed less overlap than did pairs of tumor regions.

From its first to its last residue, the CDR3 has 11 amino acids. Germline CDR1 SGHAT, CDR2 FQNNGV. Constant-region priming of 500 ng total RNA yielded TCR beta cDNA. Slightly modified ARM-PCR, run as three nested multiplex PCR rounds, produced the TCR beta libraries. The first two PCR rounds used TRBV1-TRBV30 forward primers with a C-beta reverse primer, approximately 11 cycles each. TCRdb reanalysed the multiplex PCR reads using MiXCR and keeps one entry per CDR3 protein. This sample has almost 200,000 distinct CDR3 sequences; roughly 61% occur once, and the top ten carry roughly 6.8%. Extraction also yielded germline DNA, while blood RNA was obtained from unsorted whole blood. As to this clonotype: Antigen unknown. This CDR3 fails to terminate in the conserved phenylalanine or tryptophan, so it likely reflects a read error. The DNA is left out, because the CDR3 cannot be placed on it with certainty; the CDR3 is given as TCRdb lists it.

The receptor was isolated from a woman aged 55-69 years with primary liver carcinoma and hepatitis B virus infection. Sequencing used peripheral blood. The rearrangement links TRBV11-2 to TRBJ2-7; the listed D gene, TRBD2, was not tested against the DNA. The CDR3 loop reads CASSSTSSLEY.